This T cell receptor beta chain derives from a study of blood T cell repertoires in COVID-19. Overall study context: The origin of the acute and convalescent COVID-19 samples was the United States, Italy and Spain. PBMCs, B-cell-depleted T cells, or T cells provided the cDNA or gDNA that made up the material.

In the original workflow: The authors estimated nucleated cell counts from reference gene primer amplification. Generated by immunoSEQ multiplex PCR, the TCRdb table keeps only in-frame clones and is missing some. Clone size and V and J calls were adopted from that table, with D and trimming inferred from the DNA. The sample records some 350,000 clones, roughly 90% being singletons. Per germline, CDR1 MNHNY and CDR2 SVGAGI (reference sequence). The V and J ends lost 6 bases and 0 bases, in that order; junction bases with no gene match: 1. The CDR3 loop spans 13 amino acids. This clone showed up just once. The Seattle patients, enrolled during active infection, were followed longitudinally.

The sequence came from a young woman with COVID-19, enrolled during active disease. The specimen was peripheral blood. V is TRBV6-6 and J is TRBJ1-1, with TRBD1 matching 7 bases. The CDR3 sequence: CASRQGVNTEAFF. CDR3 nucleotides: TGTGCCAGCAGGCAGGGGGTGAACACTGAAGCTTTCTTT.